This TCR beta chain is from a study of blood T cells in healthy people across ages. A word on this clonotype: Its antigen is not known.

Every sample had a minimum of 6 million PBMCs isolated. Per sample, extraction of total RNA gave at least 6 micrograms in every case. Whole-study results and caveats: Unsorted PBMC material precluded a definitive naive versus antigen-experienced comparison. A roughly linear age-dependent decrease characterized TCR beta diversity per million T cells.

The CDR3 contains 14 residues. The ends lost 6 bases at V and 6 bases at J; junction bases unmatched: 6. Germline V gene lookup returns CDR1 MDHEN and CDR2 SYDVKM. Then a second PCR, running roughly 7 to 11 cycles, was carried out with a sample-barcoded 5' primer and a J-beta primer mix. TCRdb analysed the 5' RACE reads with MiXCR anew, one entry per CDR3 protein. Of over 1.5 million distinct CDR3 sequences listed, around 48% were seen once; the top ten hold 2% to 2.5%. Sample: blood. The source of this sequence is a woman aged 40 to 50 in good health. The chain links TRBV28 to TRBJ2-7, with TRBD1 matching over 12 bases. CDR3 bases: TGTGCCAGCAGGGGGACAGGGGGCATTCGCGAGCAGTACTTC. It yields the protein CASRGTGGIREQYF.